What follows are 14 T cell receptor beta chains derived from one specimen sequenced in a study of T cells after yellow fever vaccination. TCRdb recomputed calls from the 5' RACE reads with MiXCR, one row per CDR3 protein. Of approximately 330,000 distinct CDR3 sequences listed, over 3.5% were seen once; the top ten hold approximately 25%. The sample was PBMCs, taken 5 days after the yellow fever booster vaccination. Source of these receptors: a man younger than 35 who received the YFV17D yellow fever vaccine.

This clonotype was observed many times. The chain links TRBV12-3 or TRBV12-4 to TRBJ2-5, with D uncertain. This CDR3 region has 11 residues. V was clipped by 10 bases and J by 5 bases, with 11 bases between them. The CDR3 loop reads CATHSGETQYF. The DNA of the CDR3 is TGTGCCACCCACTCCGGGGAGACCCAGTACTTC.

In regard to this clonotype: A single base separates this from a much larger clone, so it may be a read error. J is TRBJ2-1 and V is TRBV7-2; 10 nucleotides line up with TRBD1. The CDR3 length is 15 residues. Germline CDR1 is SGHTA and CDR2 is FQGNSA. Trimming removed 2 bases from V and 9 bases from J; junction bases left unmatched: 7. This CDR3 is CASSLWTGGDTEQFF. CDR3 DNA: TGTGCCAGCAGCTTATGGACAGGGGGGGACACTGAGCAGTTCTTC. Drawing the rest from reference TRBV7-2 and TRBJ2-1, the complete variable domain is GAGVSQSPSNKVTEKGKDVELRCDPISGHTALYWYRQSLGQGLEFLIYFQGNSAPDKSGLPSDRFSAERTGGSVSTLTIQRTQQEDSAVYLCASSLWTGGDTEQFFGPGTRLTVL.

This clonotype occurred many times. This rearrangement joins TRBV7-9 to TRBJ1-4; no firm D call. The length of the CDR3 is 15 residues. V shed 4 bases and J shed 8 bases, with 17 bases lying between them. Germline lookup yields CDR1 SEHNR and CDR2 FQNEAQ (reference sequence). The chain's CDR3 is CASSYGGGSGEKLFF. The CDR3 DNA reads as TGTGCCAGCAGCTATGGAGGCGGGTCAGGCGAAAAACTGTTTTTT.

This clonotype was detected ten times or more. The chain is built from TRBV4-1 and TRBJ1-4; the D gene is possibly TRBD1 (6 bases). V lost 1 base and J 5 bases, leaving 32 bases between the germline ends. Germline lookup yields CDR1 MGHRA and CDR2 YSYEKL. CDR3 length: 22 amino acids. The CDR3 coding sequence is TGCGCCAGCAGCCAAGTTATCTTGCTGGGGGGCCGAAGGGGCAGAGGGAATGAAAAACTGTTTTTT. Protein: CASSQVILLGGRRGRGNEKLFF.

This clonotype was seen more than once but under ten times. The chain combines TRBV20-1 with TRBJ2-3; TRBD1 is a possible D gene (6 bases). The CDR3 totals 17 residues. CDR1 DFQATT and CDR2 SNEGSKA come from the germline V gene (reference sequence). V dropped 6 bases and J dropped 2 bases, with 24 bases sitting between them. The CDR3 protein is CSARGGPGQLHTDTQYF. CDR3 DNA sequence: TGCAGTGCCCGAGGAGGACCCGGACAGCTACACACAGATACGCAGTATTTT.

This clonotype has a handful of counts. The chain links TRBV20-1 to TRBJ1-1, with a possible D match to TRBD1 (5 bases). V was pared by 6 bases and J by 5 bases, with 19 bases between. The V gene's germline CDR1 is DFQATT and CDR2 SNEGSKA (reference sequence). This CDR3 is 14 amino acids long. CDR3 coding DNA: TGCAGTGCAAAGATGGGGGGAGAGCGGACTGAAGCTTTCTTT. Its protein product is CSAKMGGERTEAFF.

This clonotype was detected a few times. The chain uses TRBV9 and TRBJ2-5, with a weak D call TRBD1 (6 bases). The length of the CDR3 is 16 residues. The germline V gene has CDR1 SGDLS and CDR2 YYNGEE. V was shortened by 0 bases and J by 5 bases, with 17 bases between the two germline ends. CDR3 sequence (DNA): TGTGCCAGCAGCGTAGTCGGGGACACCTTCCGGGAGACCCAGTACTTC. Translating gives CASSVVGDTFRETQYF.

This clonotype was found a few times. The chain joins TRBV6-6 to TRBJ2-7; D unresolved. Germline V CDR1 and CDR2: MNHNY, SVGAGI (reference sequence). V gave up 6 bases and J gave up 3 bases, with 18 bases separating them. The CDR3 runs 15 residues. The CDR3: CASSRVNPPDYEQYF. For the CDR3, the DNA is TGTGCCAGCAGCAGAGTCAACCCCCCGGACTACGAGCAGTACTTC.

In its sample, this clonotype was seen a few times. J is TRBJ1-1 and V is TRBV20-1, with D hard to call. Germline CDR1 DFQATT, CDR2 SNEGSKA (reference sequence). This CDR3 is built from 12 residues. V lost 0 bases and J 4 bases, leaving 6 bases between the germline ends. CDR3 amino acids: CSARDIGTEAFF. For the CDR3, the DNA is TGCAGTGCTAGAGATATCGGCACTGAAGCTTTCTTT.

This sequence joins TRBV18 and TRBJ2-5; the D gene is possibly TRBD2 (5 bases). The CDR3 sequence is 13 residues long. V lost 3 bases, J lost 4 bases, and 9 bases lay in between. Germline V gene sequence: CDR1 KGHSH, CDR2 LQKENI. This chain's CDR3 is CASSPRRLETQYF. The CDR3 DNA reads TGTGCCAGCTCACCTAGGAGGCTAGAGACCCAGTACTTC.

The chain has TRBV20-1 and TRBJ1-2, with 7 bases identical to TRBD1. V shed 3 bases, J shed 3 bases, and the junction held 4 bases outside the gene matches. CDR1 and CDR2 (germline): DFQATT, SNEGSKA (reference sequence). CDR3 length: 13 amino acids. The CDR3 region is CSASSDRDYGYTF. CDR3 in DNA: TGCAGTGCTAGTTCCGACAGGGACTATGGCTACACCTTC.

This clonotype was seen a few times. This chain connects TRBV5-1 to TRBJ2-3; D unresolved. V gave up 0 bases and J gave up 8 bases, with 7 bases separating them. The CDR3 sequence is 12 residues long. Germline loops: CDR1 SGHRS, CDR2 YFSETQ. CDR3 loop: CASSLEFATQYF. The CDR3, as DNA: TGCGCCAGCAGCTTGGAATTTGCTACGCAGTATTTT.

This clonotype was seen more than once but under ten times. The chain recombines TRBV5-1 with TRBJ1-2; D perhaps matches TRBD1 (5 bases). The CDR3 totals 13 residues. Germline assignment: CDR1 SGHRS and CDR2 YFSETQ. V was clipped by 5 bases and J by 6 bases, with 14 bases between them. This chain's CDR3 is CASRRGLDDGYTF. CDR3 DNA sequence: TGCGCCAGCAGAAGGGGCCTTGATGATGGCTACACCTTC.

The J gene is TRBJ2-1, the V gene TRBV7-2; no clear D. Trimming shortened V by 3 bases and J by 3 bases, and 6 bases separated the two germline ends. The CDR3 totals 13 residues. Germline values: CDR1 SGHTA, CDR2 FQGNSA. CDR3 sequence reads: CASSFENYNEQFF. CDR3 nucleotides: TGTGCCAGCAGCTTCGAGAACTACAATGAGCAGTTCTTC.